These 11 T cell receptor beta chains came from one sample sequenced in a study of T cell repertoires in aging, cancer and after chemotherapy. Peripheral blood genomic DNA, not sorted cells or RNA, was the template. TRB rearrangements spanning V, D and J were amplified using mixed TRB-A/B primers. Each CDR3 protein is one row after TCRdb ran MiXCR on the multiplex PCR reads. The sample records more than 15,000 distinct CDR3 sequences, 45% to 50% being singletons. Specimen: blood. The receptors derive from a human donor in good health.

V and J are TRBV27 and TRBJ2-7; 9 bases line up with TRBD1. This CDR3 comprises 12 residues. Germline-derived CDR1 and CDR2 are MNHEY and SMNVEV (reference sequence). Germline trimming cut 8 bases from V and 5 bases from J; bases unmatched to any gene: 4. Written as DNA, the CDR3 is TGTGCCAGCGGAGGACAGGGGAACGAGCAGTACTTC. This sequence encodes CASGGQGNEQYF.

Only a few counts were recorded for this clonotype. V usage is TRBV6-5 and J usage is TRBJ2-7, with 10 bases fitting TRBD2. Germline trimming cut 5 bases from V and 5 bases from J; bases unmatched to any gene: 3. Germline V CDR1 and CDR2: MNHEY, SVGAGI. The CDR3 runs to 13 residues. CDR3: CASSPGLADEQYF. The CDR3 DNA reads TGTGCCAGCAGTCCCGGACTAGCGGACGAGCAGTACTTC.

The J gene is TRBJ2-7, the V gene TRBV11-1; D is possibly TRBD1 (6 bases). Between the trimmed V and J ends, which lost 3 bases and 0 bases, there was a span of 9 bases. The germline CDR1 and CDR2 sequences are SGHAT and FQDESV (reference sequence). CDR3 size: 14 residues. The CDR3 reads CASSFWDNSYEQYF. In nucleotides, the CDR3 is TGTGCCAGCAGCTTCTGGGACAACTCCTACGAGCAGTACTTC. The variable domain in full, completed from reference TRBV11-1 and TRBJ2-7, reads EAEVAQSPRYKITEKSQAVAFWCDPISGHATLYWYRQILGQGPELLVQFQDESVVDDSQLPKDRFSAERLKGVDSTLKIQPAELGDSAMYLCASSFWDNSYEQYFGPGTRLTVT.

This chain connects TRBV27 to TRBJ2-7, with 11 nucleotides matching TRBD1. This CDR3 is built from 13 residues. Germline V CDR1 and CDR2: MNHEY, SMNVEV (reference sequence). Unmatched junction bases numbered 1, after V lost 8 bases and J lost 1 base. The chain's CDR3 is CASRDRGSYEQYF. In DNA, the CDR3 is TGTGCCAGCCGGGACAGGGGGTCCTACGAGCAGTACTTC.

The V and J genes are TRBV6-6 and TRBJ2-7; D unresolved. CDR1 is MNHNY and CDR2 is SVGAGI in the germline V gene (reference sequence). There are 11 residues in the CDR3. V dropped 4 bases and J dropped 6 bases, with 7 bases sitting between them. CDR3 DNA: TGTGCCAGCAGTTCCGCCCCCGAGCAGTACTTC. It yields the protein CASSSAPEQYF.

This clonotype was seen only a few times. V and J are TRBV6-5 and TRBJ2-7; D might be TRBD2 (5 bases). The V gene lost 0 bases and the J gene lost 2 bases, with 20 bases spanning the gap. Looked up from germline, CDR1 is MNHEY and CDR2 is SVGAGI. The length of the CDR3 is 18 residues. The CDR3 nucleotides read TGTGCCAGCAGTTACTCGATTCCGGACGGGGTCGTCGCCTACGAGCAGTACTTC. Its protein is CASSYSIPDGVVAYEQYF.

The rearrangement joins TRBV30 to TRBJ2-4; D might be TRBD2 (6 bases). V was trimmed by 0 bases and J by 9 bases, leaving 6 bases between them. CDR3 length equals 11 residues. Per the germline V gene, CDR1 is GTSNPN and CDR2 is SVGIG (reference sequence). CDR3 in DNA: TGTGCCTGGAGTGTTAGCGGCATTCAGTACTTC. It codes for CAWSVSGIQYF.

Points on this clonotype: A much larger clone lies a single base off, so this may be a read error. This sequence joins TRBV19 and TRBJ2-1, with D tentatively TRBD2 (6 bases). The germline CDR1 and CDR2 sequences are LNHDA and SQIVND (reference sequence). The CDR3 is 14 residues long. Trimming cost V 6 bases and J 1 base, with 10 bases left between them. CDR3 residues: CASRPAGSYNEQFF. CDR3 coding DNA: TGTGCCAGTAGGCCGGCGGGATCCTACAATGAGCAGTTCTTC.

The genes are TRBV18 and TRBJ2-1, with a tentative D call TRBD1 (6 bases). V was clipped by 0 bases and J by 5 bases, with 11 bases between them. This CDR3 has 15 residues. CDR1 KGHSH and CDR2 LQKENI come from the germline V gene. CDR3 in DNA: TGTGCCAGCTCACCACCCACTCAGGGGAACAATGAGCAGTTCTTC. It is translated as CASSPPTQGNNEQFF.

This clonotype was counted only a few times. The CDR3 here is CASSRLAGGPGEQFF. The CDR3 DNA reads TGTGCCAGCAGCCGACTAGCGGGAGGGCCGGGTGAGCAGTTCTTC. This chain joins TRBV27 and TRBJ2-1, with TRBD2 identical over 14 bases. The CDR3 is made up of 15 amino acids. V shed 6 bases and J 9 bases; nucleotides not matched to a gene: 7. Germline assignment: CDR1 MNHEY and CDR2 SMNVEV (reference sequence).

The chain recombines TRBV13 with TRBJ1-2, with D perhaps TRBD1 (6 bases). The CDR3 sequence is 13 residues long. Germline V gene sequence: CDR1 PRHDT, CDR2 FYEKMQ (reference sequence). The ends were cut back, 5 bases at V and 12 bases at J, with 19 bases in the middle. The CDR3 is CASSQSGVGGNTF. The CDR3 DNA reads TGTGCCAGCAGCCAATCAGGGGTAGGCGGCAACACCTTC. Combining the CDR3 with reference TRBV13 and TRBJ1-2 gives the whole variable domain AAGVIQSPRHLIKEKRETATLKCYPIPRHDTVYWYQQGPGQDPQFLISFYEKMQSDKGSIPDRFSAQQFSDYHSELNMSSLELGDSALYFCASSQSGVGGNTFGSGTRLTVV.